Presented here are 14 T cell receptor beta chains from one specimen sequenced in a study of OX40 agonist ivuxolimab in advanced cancers. Produced via immunoSEQ multiplex PCR; TCRdb's table is partial and in-frame only. The sample has approximately 84,000 clones, roughly 89% seen once. Sequencing used CD4+ or CD8+ T cells sorted from blood, obtained in a trial of the OX40 agonist ivuxolimab. The receptors derive from an adult with an advanced solid tumor such as melanoma, head and neck, liver or kidney cancer.

This chain connects TRBV9 to TRBJ2-3; tentatively, D is TRBD2 (6 bases). The CDR3 is 15 residues long. Germline lookup yields CDR1 SGDLS and CDR2 YYNGEE. The germline V and J ends were trimmed by 4 bases and 3 bases, with 15 bases remaining between them. CDR3 DNA: TGTGCCAGCAGCCCGCGGGGCGGGGCGACAGATACGCAGTATTTT. This sequence encodes CASSPRGGATDTQYF.

The J gene is TRBJ2-1, the V gene TRBV11-2; D ambiguous. Per the germline V gene, CDR1 is SGHAT and CDR2 is FQNNGV. This CDR3 region has 14 residues. Between the trimmed V and J ends, which lost 5 bases and 0 bases, there was a span of 8 bases. The CDR3 reads CASSLTYSYNEQFF. The CDR3 DNA reads as TGTGCCAGCAGCCTCACTTACTCCTACAATGAGCAGTTCTTC. Full variable domain (rest looked up from reference TRBV11-2 and TRBJ2-1): EAGVAQSPRYKIIEKRQSVAFWCNPISGHATLYWYQQILGQGPKLLIQFQNNGVVDDSQLPKDRFSAERLKGVDSTLKIQPAKLEDSAVYLCASSLTYSYNEQFFGPGTRLTVL.

The V and J genes are TRBV15 and TRBJ1-3, with D perhaps matching TRBD1 (5 bases). Germline V gives CDR1 LNHNV, CDR2 YYDKDF (reference sequence). With 3 bases removed from V and 0 bases from J, the gap between germline ends came to 18 bases. The CDR3 covers 18 residues. The CDR3 DNA reads TGTGCCACCAGCAGGGGGAGTCGGACAATGGTCTCTGGAAACACCATATATTTT. Its translation: CATSRGSRTMVSGNTIYF.

On this clone: The sample carries other DNA sequences with the same CDR3. The chain joins TRBV18 to TRBJ1-3; 8 positions match TRBD1. V dropped 3 bases and J dropped 0; count of bases not matched to a gene: 1. The CDR3 contains 15 residues. CDR1 and CDR2 (germline): KGHSH, LQKENI. The CDR3 reads CASSPTGDSGNTIYF. The CDR3 coding sequence is TGTGCCAGCTCACCGACAGGGGACTCTGGAAACACCATATATTTT.

The rearrangement links TRBV5-6 to TRBJ2-7; 7 bases are a match to TRBD1. The CDR3 runs to 13 residues. Trimming at V came to 1 base and at J to 7 bases, leaving 5 bases not matched to a gene. Germline loops: CDR1 SGHDT, CDR2 YYEEEE. The CDR3 DNA follows: TGTGCCAGCAGCTTGCCGACAGGGCTTGAGCAGTACTTC. It yields the protein CASSLPTGLEQYF.

This clone was seen a few times. CDR3 in amino acids: CASGSPRLGEQYF. The CDR3 DNA follows: TGTGCCAGCGGGTCACCCCGATTGGGGGAGCAGTACTTC. This chain joins TRBV6-6 and TRBJ2-7; D is undetermined. Germline CDR1 and CDR2: MNHNY and SVGAGI (reference sequence). The CDR3 is 13 amino acids. V lost 8 bases to trimming and J lost 7 bases, with 18 bases between them.

The rearrangement links TRBV4-2 to TRBJ2-1, with 7 bases aligning to TRBD2. CDR1 is LGHNA and CDR2 is YNFKEQ in the germline V gene. CDR3 size: 18 residues. The J segment lost 0 bases and the V segment lost 4 bases, leaving 12 bases of the junction unmatched. CDR3 sequence: CASSPQASGKSSYNEQFF. CDR3 nucleotide sequence: TGTGCCAGCAGCCCTCAGGCTAGCGGCAAGAGCTCCTACAATGAGCAGTTCTTC.

This chain joins TRBV11-2 and TRBJ2-1; D is uncertain. The length of the CDR3 is 14 residues. V was shortened by 1 base and J by 3 bases, with 7 bases between the two germline ends. Germline-derived CDR1 and CDR2 are SGHAT and FQNNGV. This chain's CDR3 is CASSLAGIYNEQFF. The CDR3 DNA reads as TGTGCCAGCAGCTTAGCAGGAATCTACAATGAGCAGTTCTTC.

J is TRBJ2-2 and V is TRBV9; tentative D call: TRBD2 (5 bases). The ends were cut back, 0 bases at V and 7 bases at J, with 10 bases in the middle. The CDR3 runs to 14 residues. Germline lookup yields CDR1 SGDLS and CDR2 YYNGEE. CDR3 sequence reads: CASSVGPRDGELFF. The DNA for the CDR3 is TGTGCCAGCAGCGTAGGACCGAGGGACGGGGAGCTGTTTTTT.

The chain links TRBV11-2 to TRBJ2-7; D might be TRBD1 (6 bases). CDR1 SGHAT and CDR2 FQNNGV come from the germline V gene. V gave up 5 bases and J gave up 2 bases, with 13 bases separating them. The CDR3 covers 14 residues. The CDR3: CASSPGDATYEQYF. In DNA, the CDR3 is TGTGCCAGCAGCCCAGGGGACGCCACCTACGAGCAGTACTTC.

V usage is TRBV7-9 and J usage is TRBJ2-7; D is undetermined. The CDR3 loop spans 13 amino acids. Trimming stripped 1 base from V and 2 bases from J, with 6 bases between. Per germline, CDR1 SEHNR and CDR2 FQNEAQ (reference sequence). CDR3 residues: CASSLGTTYEQYF. The CDR3 bases are TGTGCCAGCAGCTTAGGGACGACCTACGAGCAGTACTTC.

The J gene is TRBJ1-1, the V gene TRBV6-5; no clear D. V was pared by 3 bases and J by 0 bases, with 5 bases between. This CDR3 spans 13 amino acids. The germline gives CDR1 MNHEY, CDR2 SVGAGI. For the CDR3, the DNA is TGTGCCAGCAGTTATAGGGTGAACACTGAAGCTTTCTTT. It translates to CASSYRVNTEAFF.

The chain uses TRBV5-3 and TRBJ2-7, with 11 bases lining up with TRBD2. TRBV5-3 is known as an ORF, though its function is uncertain. V lost 1 base to trimming and J lost 2 bases; unmatched junction nucleotides: 5. The CDR3 consists of 16 residues. Here the CDR3 reads CARSLTSGSVPYEQYF. CDR3 nucleotides: TGTGCCAGAAGCTTGACTAGCGGGAGTGTGCCCTACGAGCAGTACTTC.

The genes are TRBV5-1 and TRBJ1-2; D not certain. The V gene's germline CDR1 is SGHRS and CDR2 YFSETQ. Trimming took off 5 bases at V and 2 bases at J, with 10 bases between the two ends. This CDR3 is 13 amino acids long. The DNA for the CDR3 is TGCGCCAGCAGTCCAGATGCGAACTATGGCTACACCTTC. It is translated as CASSPDANYGYTF. The entire variable domain, with the rest obtained from reference TRBV5-1 and TRBJ1-2, is as follows: KAGVTQTPRYLIKTRGQQVTLSCSPISGHRSVSWYQQTPGQGLQFLFEYFSETQRNKGNFPGRFSGRQFSNSRSEMNVSTLELGDSALYLCASSPDANYGYTFGSGTRLTVV.